A single sample gave rise to the 15 T cell receptor beta chains below, sequenced in a study of post-analysis software for immune sequencing data (dated by TCRdb to about 2015). These receptors' antigens are unknown. Summary of the overall study and its limitations: Patients showed significantly higher frequencies than controls for several TRBV segments, among them TRBV5-6, TRBV5-1 and TRBV20-1.

The protocol used for the library was PCR. The run used an Illumina HiSeq 2500. To reduce PCR and sequencing biases, unique molecular identifiers were built into the TCR beta cDNA libraries. TCRdb itself trimmed the public reads at Q25 with fastp, ran MiXCR and retained productive beta chains. CDR3 protein sequences are deduplicated, and each keeps its most common genes and DNA. Across this sample there are roughly 700,000 distinct CDR3 sequences, with approximately 30% seen only once. The ten largest clones capture around 0.6% of the sample. The sequenced material came from blood. These TCRs come from a girl aged 10 to 17 with multiple sclerosis.

Points on this clonotype: An end of the junction differs from the germline gene, which may be a read error. The chain combines TRBV5-1 with TRBJ1-1; D ambiguous. This CDR3 spans 14 amino acids. The V gene's germline CDR1 is SGHRS and CDR2 YFSETQ. CDR3: CAGSPELASGEAFF. In nucleotides, the CDR3 is TGCGCCGGCAGCCCCGAGTTGGCCTCCGGTGAAGCTTTCTTT.

This chain joins TRBV6-1 and TRBJ2-6; 12 bases agree with TRBD1. V shed 6 bases, J shed 4 bases, and the junction held 7 bases outside the gene matches. Per germline, CDR1 MNHNS and CDR2 SASEGT. The CDR3 sequence is 17 residues long. The DNA for the CDR3 is TGTGCCAGCAGCGGGACAGGGGGCGCGAGCGGGGCCAACGTCCTGACTTTC. Its protein product is CASSGTGGASGANVLTF.

This clonotype was observed at least ten times. The genes are TRBV29-1 and TRBJ2-5; D is unclear. The CDR3 length is 11 residues. V was pared by 6 bases and J by 5 bases, with 10 bases between. Germline CDR1 and CDR2: SQVTM and ANQGSEA. This CDR3 reads CSVGFAETQYF. CDR3 DNA: TGCAGCGTCGGTTTTGCCGAGACCCAGTACTTC.

The table lists this clonotype with a few counts. CDR3 residues: CASSPSWSGEQYF. For the CDR3, the DNA is TGTGCCAGCAGCCCCTCCTGGTCGGGAGAGCAGTACTTC. The rearrangement uses TRBV7-2 and TRBJ2-7; D perhaps matches TRBD2 (5 bases). The germline gives CDR1 SGHTA, CDR2 FQGNSA. The V and J ends lost 5 bases and 7 bases respectively, with 15 bases between them. CDR3 length: 13 amino acids.

The chain is built from TRBV20-1 and TRBJ2-5; a weak D match, TRBD2 (6 bases). The germline V gene encodes CDR1 DFQATT and CDR2 SNEGSKA (reference sequence). This CDR3 is 14 amino acids long. Trimming took off 3 bases at V and 4 bases at J, with 15 bases between the two ends. CDR3 region: CSASRGATGETQYF. The CDR3 nucleotides read TGCAGTGCTAGTCGCGGGGCTACGGGAGAGACCCAGTACTTC.

This chain links TRBV20-1 with TRBJ2-5; D may be TRBD1 or TRBD2 (6 bases each). The DNA end favors TRBJ2-7, so the J call may be wrong. The CDR3 runs 11 residues. Germline V gene sequence: CDR1 DFQATT, CDR2 SNEGSKA (reference sequence). DNA of the CDR3: TGCAGTGCTAGATGGGGGGCCGAGCAGTACTTC. Amino acid sequence: CSARWGAEQYF.

Concerning this clonotype itself: A much larger clone is a single base away; this may be a read error. The CDR3 DNA reads as TGTGCCAGCAGTTGGGACGGCTATGGCTACACCTTC. Its protein product is CASSWDGYGYTF. The chain combines TRBV6-1 with TRBJ1-2; D may be TRBD1 (5 bases). This CDR3 is 12 amino acids long. Trimming shortened V by 5 bases and J by 4 bases, and 8 bases separated the two germline ends. Germline assignment: CDR1 MNHNS and CDR2 SASEGT.

This clonotype was counted only a few times. The V call is TRBV20-1, the J call TRBJ2-1, with TRBD2 identical over 10 bases. Germline V gene sequence: CDR1 DFQATT, CDR2 SNEGSKA (reference sequence). Germline trimming cut 3 bases from V and 6 bases from J; bases unmatched to any gene: 8. The CDR3 sequence is 15 residues long. The CDR3 DNA is TGCAGTGCTAGGACCCAGCGGGGGGGCAGCAATGAGCAGTTCTTC. Its protein product is CSARTQRGGSNEQFF.

This clonotype was picked up one time. The V call is TRBV19, the J call TRBJ2-7; D remains unclear. CDR1 is LNHDA and CDR2 is SQIVND in the germline V gene (reference sequence). Trimming left V 5 bases short and J 6 bases short, with 17 bases between. The length of the CDR3 is 14 residues. The CDR3 reads CASSPKAGGGEQYF. The CDR3, as DNA: TGTGCCAGTAGTCCCAAAGCCGGCGGTGGCGAGCAGTACTTC.

J is TRBJ2-7 and V is TRBV3-1; TRBD2 matches 7 bases. In germline, CDR1 is LGHDT, CDR2 YNNKEL (reference sequence). CDR3 length: 15 residues. V dropped 1 base and J dropped 1; count of bases not matched to a gene: 4. The CDR3 reads CASSQGPGLSYEQYF. Written as DNA, the CDR3 is TGTGCCAGCAGCCAAGGGCCGGGACTATCCTACGAGCAGTACTTC.

This clonotype was observed a few times. This chain uses TRBV27 with TRBJ2-1, with D unresolved. V lost 7 bases, J lost 8 bases, and 15 bases lay in between. The CDR3 sequence is 13 residues long. The germline V gene has CDR1 MNHEY and CDR2 SMNVEV (reference sequence). The CDR3 bases are TGTGCCAGCAAGCTTTTTGGGGTTCATGAGCAGTTCTTC. Protein sequence: CASKLFGVHEQFF.

The table lists this clonotype with a few counts. The V gene is TRBV11-2, the J gene TRBJ2-4; no definite D call. The end of the DNA aligns better with TRBJ2-7, so the J call may be wrong. The CDR3 covers 13 residues. Germline loops: CDR1 SGHAT, CDR2 FQNNGV. The CDR3 DNA is TGTGCCAGCAGCTTAGATACCCTATACGAGCAGTACTTC. This sequence encodes CASSLDTLYEQYF.

This chain joins TRBV5-1 and TRBJ2-7; D possibly uses TRBD1 or TRBD2 (5 bases each). V shed 3 bases and J shed 6 bases, with 19 bases lying between them. Germline values: CDR1 SGHRS, CDR2 YFSETQ. The CDR3 loop spans 15 amino acids. The CDR3 loop reads CASSSGTVKAGEQYF. In nucleotides, the CDR3 is TGCGCCAGCAGCTCCGGGACGGTTAAGGCGGGCGAGCAGTACTTC. Full variable domain (missing parts from reference TRBV5-1 and TRBJ2-7): KAGVTQTPRYLIKTRGQQVTLSCSPISGHRSVSWYQQTPGQGLQFLFEYFSETQRNKGNFPGRFSGRQFSNSRSEMNVSTLELGDSALYLCASSSGTVKAGEQYFGPGTRLTVT.

This clonotype occurred a few times. This chain links TRBV24-1 with TRBJ2-5, with D possibly matching TRBD1 (6 bases). Trimming left V 3 bases short and J 5 bases short, with 12 bases between. Germline CDR1 reads KGHDR; CDR2 reads SFDVKD. The length of the CDR3 is 14 residues. The CDR3 spells CATSDGGAGETQYF. The CDR3 DNA reads as TGTGCCACCAGTGATGGGGGCGCAGGGGAGACCCAGTACTTC.

There are a few counts of this clonotype. CDR3 sequence (DNA): TGTGCCAGCAGCTTAGGATCGTCGGGACAGGGCCGGGAGACCCAGTACTTC. It encodes CASSLGSSGQGRETQYF. V and J are TRBV11-2 and TRBJ2-5, with TRBD1 matching 9 bases. From germline, CDR1 is SGHAT and CDR2 FQNNGV. V was pared by 1 base and J by 5 bases, with 11 bases of the junction left unmatched. The CDR3 consists of 17 residues.